This T cell receptor beta chain was captured in a study of T cell changes during pregnancy in multiple sclerosis. The trim removed 4 bases at V and 6 bases at J, leaving 15 bases unmatched. Germline CDR1 and CDR2: SGHRS and YFSETQ. The CDR3 loop spans 16 amino acids. The data were produced by immunoSEQ multiplex PCR, yet TCRdb's version contains in-frame clones alone and is incomplete. The sample lists 35,000 to 45,000 clones; 75% to 90% were seen once. The chain links TRBV5-1 to TRBJ1-1; TRBD1 matches at 7 bases. Sample: peripheral blood, taken in the second trimester of pregnancy. The receptor's source is a female donor in good health, enrolled as a control in a pregnancy study. This CDR3 reads CASSPHRGSESPEAFF. CDR3 in DNA: TGCGCCAGCAGCCCTCACAGGGGTAGCGAGTCCCCTGAAGCTTTCTTT.